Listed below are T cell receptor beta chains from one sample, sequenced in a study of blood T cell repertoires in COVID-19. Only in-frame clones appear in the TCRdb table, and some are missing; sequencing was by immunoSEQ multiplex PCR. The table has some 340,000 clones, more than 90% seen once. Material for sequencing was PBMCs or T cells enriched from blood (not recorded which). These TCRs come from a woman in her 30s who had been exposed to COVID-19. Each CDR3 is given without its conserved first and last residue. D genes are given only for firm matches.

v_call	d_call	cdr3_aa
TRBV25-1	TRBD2	ASSGSWTRGYTDTQY
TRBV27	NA	ASSLTPAREQY
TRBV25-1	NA	ASSRVEGEKLF
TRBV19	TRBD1	ASSPGLNRGEEAF
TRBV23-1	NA	ASSLRTSYQETQY
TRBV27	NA	ASSFAGPPTNEQF
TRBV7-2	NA	ASSLFGKTGYGYT
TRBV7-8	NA	ASSLGTTGEQY
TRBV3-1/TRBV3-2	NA	ASSQDGGFPSNQPQH
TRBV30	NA	ASRRSTEAF
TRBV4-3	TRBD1	ASSQEQGYKQY
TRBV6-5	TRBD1	ASSRRQGSNQPQH
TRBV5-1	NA	ASSYQGQETQY
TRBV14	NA	ASSQFQGFNEKLF
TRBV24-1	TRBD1	ATSDWRTGNYEQY